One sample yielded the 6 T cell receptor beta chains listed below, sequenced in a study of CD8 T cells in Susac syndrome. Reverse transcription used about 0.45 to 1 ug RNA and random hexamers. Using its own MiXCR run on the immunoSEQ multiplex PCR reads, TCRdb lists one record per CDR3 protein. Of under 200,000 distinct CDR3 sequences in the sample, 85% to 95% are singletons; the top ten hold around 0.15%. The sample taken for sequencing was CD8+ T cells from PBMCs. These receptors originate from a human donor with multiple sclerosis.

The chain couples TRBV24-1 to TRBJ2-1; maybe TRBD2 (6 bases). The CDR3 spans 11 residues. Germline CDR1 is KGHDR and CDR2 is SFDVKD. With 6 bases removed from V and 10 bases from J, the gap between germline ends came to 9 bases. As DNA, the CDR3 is TGTGCCACCAGTAACGGACTAGAGCAGTTCTTC. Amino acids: CATSNGLEQFF.

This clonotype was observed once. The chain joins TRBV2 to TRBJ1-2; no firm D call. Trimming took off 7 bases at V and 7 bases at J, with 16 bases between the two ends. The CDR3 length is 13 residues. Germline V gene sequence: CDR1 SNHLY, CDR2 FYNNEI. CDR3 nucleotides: TGTGCCAGCAAGGAAGGGTATGGTTTTGGCTACACCTTC. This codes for CASKEGYGFGYTF.

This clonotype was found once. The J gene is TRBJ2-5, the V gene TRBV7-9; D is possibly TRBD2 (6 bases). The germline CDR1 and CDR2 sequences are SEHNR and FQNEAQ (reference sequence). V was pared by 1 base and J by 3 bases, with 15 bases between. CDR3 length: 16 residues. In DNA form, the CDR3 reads TGTGCCAGCAGCTTAGACCGGACTATAAGCAAAGAGACCCAGTACTTC. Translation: CASSLDRTISKETQYF.

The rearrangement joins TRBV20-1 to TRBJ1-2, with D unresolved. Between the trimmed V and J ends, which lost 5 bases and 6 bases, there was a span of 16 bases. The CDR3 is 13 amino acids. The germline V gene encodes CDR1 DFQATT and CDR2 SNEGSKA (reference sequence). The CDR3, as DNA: TGCAGTGCTCGTAATGCCGGGTTTGATGGCTACACCTTC. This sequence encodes CSARNAGFDGYTF.

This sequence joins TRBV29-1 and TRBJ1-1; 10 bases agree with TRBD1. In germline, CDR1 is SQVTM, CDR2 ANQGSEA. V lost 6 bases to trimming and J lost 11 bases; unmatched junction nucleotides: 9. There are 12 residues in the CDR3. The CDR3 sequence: CSVVTGTGAAFF. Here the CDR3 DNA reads TGCAGCGTAGTTACCGGGACAGGGGCCGCTTTCTTT.

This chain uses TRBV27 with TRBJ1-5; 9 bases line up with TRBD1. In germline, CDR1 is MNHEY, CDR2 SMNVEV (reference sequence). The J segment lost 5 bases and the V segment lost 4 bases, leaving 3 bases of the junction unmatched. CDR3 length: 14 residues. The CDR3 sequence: CASSWGQGHQPQHF. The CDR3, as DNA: TGTGCCAGCAGTTGGGGACAGGGTCATCAGCCCCAGCATTTT.